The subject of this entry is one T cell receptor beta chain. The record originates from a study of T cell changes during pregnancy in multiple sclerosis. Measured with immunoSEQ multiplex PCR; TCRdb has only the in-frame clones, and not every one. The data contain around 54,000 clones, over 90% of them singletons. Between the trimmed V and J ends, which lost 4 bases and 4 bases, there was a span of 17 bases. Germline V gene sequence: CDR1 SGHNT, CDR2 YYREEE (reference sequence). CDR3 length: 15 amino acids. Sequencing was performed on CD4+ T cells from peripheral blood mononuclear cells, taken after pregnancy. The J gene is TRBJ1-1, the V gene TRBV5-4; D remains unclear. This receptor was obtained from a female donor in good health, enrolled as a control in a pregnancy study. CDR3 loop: CASSATVGGFTEAFF. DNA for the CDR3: TGTGCCAGCAGCGCCACAGTGGGAGGGTTCACTGAAGCTTTCTTT.